This TCR beta chain was identified in a study of CD8 T cells in ankylosing spondylitis. TCRdb called the 5' RACE reads again in MiXCR, with one record for every CDR3 protein. The sample holds about 390,000 distinct CDR3 sequences; approximately 20% are singletons and the top ten take approximately 16%. Regarding the study as a whole: Seemingly distinctive of ankylosing spondylitis blood was a TCR beta motif formed by eight highly homologous variants.

This clonotype has a handful of counts. The antigen is unknown. The source material was blood, either unsorted or a sorted T cell fraction (not recorded which). The sequence was collected from a male donor with ankylosing spondylitis.

DNA of the CDR3: TGTGCCAGCAGAGGGACAGGAATCTACAATGAGCAGTTCTTC. Protein product: CASRGTGIYNEQFF. The chain has TRBV6-1 and TRBJ2-1; 8 nucleotides match TRBD1. With V trimmed by 6 bases and J by 3 bases, 4 bases remained unmatched. The CDR3 contains 14 residues. The germline CDR1 and CDR2 sequences are MNHNS and SASEGT.